This TCR beta chain was obtained from a study of Graves' ophthalmopathy and Graves' hyperthyroidism. About the research overall: Calling hyperthyroidism stable required that no ophthalmopathy show up within 18 months of follow-up.

Trimming left V 2 bases short and J 5 bases short, with 21 bases between. The CDR3 has 17 amino acids. Aged 18 to 65, the patients with hyperthyroidism had under 2 months' duration and were newly diagnosed. Scientists amplified the TCR beta CDR3 regions from RNA transcripts. HTBI primers primed a first-round RT-PCR, and a second-round multiplex PCR followed. In TCRdb, the multiplex PCR reads were re-called with MiXCR into one record per CDR3 protein. The sample has more than 1,000,000 distinct CDR3 sequences, approximately 35% seen once; the top ten hold roughly 10%. This clonotype was seen ten or more times.

The origin of this receptor is an adult man with Graves' hyperthyroidism. The material sequenced was peripheral blood or thyroid tissue (not recorded which). The chain is built from TRBV12-3 or TRBV12-4 and TRBJ2-5; the D is unclear. CDR3 coding DNA: TGTGCCAGCAGTTTAAATCCCGAGGTCCTCCCTGGGGAGACCCAGTACTTC. Protein product: CASSLNPEVLPGETQYF.